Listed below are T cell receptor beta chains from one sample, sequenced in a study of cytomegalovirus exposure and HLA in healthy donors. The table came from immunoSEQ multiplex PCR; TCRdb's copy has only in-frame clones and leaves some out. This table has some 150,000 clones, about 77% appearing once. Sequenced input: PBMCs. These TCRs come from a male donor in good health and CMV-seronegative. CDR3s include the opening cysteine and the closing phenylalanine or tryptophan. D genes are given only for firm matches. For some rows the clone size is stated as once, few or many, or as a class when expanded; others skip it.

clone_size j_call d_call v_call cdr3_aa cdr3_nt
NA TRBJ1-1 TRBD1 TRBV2 CASSRLTGRTEAFF TGTGCCAGCAGTCGATTGACAGGGAGAACTGAAGCTTTCTTT
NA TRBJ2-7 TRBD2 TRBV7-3 CASSFTSGTPYEQYF TGTGCCAGCAGCTTCACTAGCGGGACCCCCTACGAGCAGTACTTC
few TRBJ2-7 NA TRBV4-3 CASSQGHRSSYEQYF TGCGCCAGCAGCCAAGGGCACAGGAGCTCCTACGAGCAGTACTTC
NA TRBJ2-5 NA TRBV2 CASSKEGGFGETQYF TGTGCCAGCAGTAAAGAGGGAGGCTTCGGAGAGACCCAGTACTTC
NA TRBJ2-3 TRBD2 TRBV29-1 CSVEVQLAGGRYTSTDTQYF TGCAGCGTTGAAGTACAACTAGCGGGAGGCCGATATACTAGCACAGATACGCAGTATTTT
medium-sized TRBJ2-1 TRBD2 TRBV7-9 CASSSLSGAYNEQFF TGTGCCAGCAGCTCCCTAAGCGGGGCATACAATGAGCAGTTCTTC
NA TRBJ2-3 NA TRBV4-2 CASSQDPGVGTDTQYF TGTGCCAGCAGCCAAGATCCGGGAGTGGGGACAGATACGCAGTATTTT
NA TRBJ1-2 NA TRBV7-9 CSSSLGQSNYGYTF TGTTCCAGCAGCCTCGGACAGTCTAACTATGGCTACACCTTC
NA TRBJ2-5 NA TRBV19 CASILTGQETQYF TGTGCCAGTATCCTCACAGGGCAAGAGACCCAGTACTTC
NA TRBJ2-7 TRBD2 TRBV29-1 CSVRGREVLGFGSYEQYF TGCAGCGTCCGGGGGCGGGAGGTCCTGGGGTTTGGGTCCTACGAGCAGTACTTC
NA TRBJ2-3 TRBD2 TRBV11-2 CASSHRLAGNTDTQYF TGTGCCAGCAGCCATCGACTAGCGGGGAACACAGATACGCAGTATTTT
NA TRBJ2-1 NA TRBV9 CASSVAGAPYNEQFF TGTGCCAGCAGCGTAGCGGGAGCCCCCTACAATGAGCAGTTCTTC
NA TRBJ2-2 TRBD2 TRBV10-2 CASSESGGGDTGELFF TGCGCCAGCAGTGAGTCGGGCGGGGGGGACACCGGGGAGCTGTTTTTT
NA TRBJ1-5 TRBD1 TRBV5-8 CASKKPTERGRQPQHF TGTGCCAGCAAGAAGCCGACGGAAAGGGGGCGACAGCCCCAGCATTTT
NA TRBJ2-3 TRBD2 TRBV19 CASSVIAGARDTQYF TGTGCCAGTAGTGTAATAGCGGGAGCTCGAGATACGCAGTATTTT
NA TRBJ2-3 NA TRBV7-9 CASSLDTSTDTQYF TGTGCCAGCAGCTTAGATACTAGCACAGATACGCAGTATTTT
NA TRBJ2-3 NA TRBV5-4 CASSFLQGSTDTQYF TGTGCCAGCAGCTTCCTCCAGGGATCCACAGATACGCAGTATTTT
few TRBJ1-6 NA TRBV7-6 CASSLAPPRAPLHF TGTGCCAGCAGCTTAGCGCCCCCCAGGGCACCCCTCCACTTT
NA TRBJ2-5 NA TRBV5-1 CASSTGTGKETQYF TGCGCCAGCAGCACAGGGACGGGTAAAGAGACCCAGTACTTC
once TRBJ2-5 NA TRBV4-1 CASSQELVETQYF TGCGCCAGCAGCCAAGAGTTAGTAGAGACCCAGTACTTC
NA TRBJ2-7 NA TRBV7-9 CASSFAGDNSPYEQYF TGTGCCAGCAGCTTCGCAGGGGATAACTCACCCTACGAGCAGTACTTC
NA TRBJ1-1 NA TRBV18 CASSPREAPNTEAFF TGTGCCAGCTCGCCTCGAGAGGCACCCAACACTGAAGCTTTCTTT
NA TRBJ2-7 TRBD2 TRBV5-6 CASSLRASGSPNEQYF TGTGCCAGCAGCTTGAGGGCTAGCGGGAGCCCTAACGAGCAGTACTTC
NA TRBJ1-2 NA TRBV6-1 CASSGVRDPINYGYTF TGTGCCAGCAGTGGAGTCCGGGATCCGATTAACTATGGCTACACCTTC
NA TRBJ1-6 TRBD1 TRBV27 CASRTGTDAYSPLHF TGTGCCAGCAGGACCGGGACAGATGCGTATTCACCCCTCCACTTT